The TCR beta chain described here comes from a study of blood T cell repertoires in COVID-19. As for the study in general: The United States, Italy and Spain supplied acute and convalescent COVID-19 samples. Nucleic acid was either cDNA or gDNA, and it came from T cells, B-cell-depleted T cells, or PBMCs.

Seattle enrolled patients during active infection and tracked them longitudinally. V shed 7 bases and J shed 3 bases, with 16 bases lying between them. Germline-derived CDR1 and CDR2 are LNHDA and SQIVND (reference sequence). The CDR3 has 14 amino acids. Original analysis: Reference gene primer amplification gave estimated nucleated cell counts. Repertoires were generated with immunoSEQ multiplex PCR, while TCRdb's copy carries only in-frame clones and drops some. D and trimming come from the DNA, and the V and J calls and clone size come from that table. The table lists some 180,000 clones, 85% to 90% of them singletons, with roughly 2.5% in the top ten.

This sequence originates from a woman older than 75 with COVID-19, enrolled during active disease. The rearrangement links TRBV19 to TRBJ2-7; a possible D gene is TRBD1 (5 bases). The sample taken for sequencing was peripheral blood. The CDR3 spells CASIDSKEHYEQYF. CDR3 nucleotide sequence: TGTGCCAGTATTGACAGTAAGGAGCACTACGAGCAGTACTTC.